Included here is one TCR beta chain sequence, with context. Method: immunoSEQ multiplex PCR; TCRdb's copy keeps in-frame clones and lacks some. This table holds under 55,000 clones, roughly 90% found once. Germline CDR1 and CDR2: MGHRA and YSYEKL. J lost 6 bases, V lost 6 bases, and 8 bases had no gene match. The CDR3 totals 15 residues. The data originate from a study of T cell changes during pregnancy in multiple sclerosis. This chain joins TRBV4-1 and TRBJ1-1, with TRBD1 matching over 12 bases. Sequencing input: PBMCs (not recorded whether the cells were cultured). The sequence was collected from a female donor with multiple sclerosis, enrolled in a pregnancy study. The CDR3 loop reads CASRLGDRGLAEAFF. The DNA of the CDR3 is TGCGCCAGCAGACTTGGGGACAGGGGGCTGGCTGAAGCTTTCTTT.